Given below is one T cell receptor beta chain in context. Healthy bone marrow donors supplied every sample. When sampled, the donors appeared nominally healthy, though they likely had unrecorded immune exposures. This sample is part of a study of cytomegalovirus exposure and HLA in healthy donors. Study-wide background: Earlier sequencing of 150 million to 200 million T cells yielded fewer than 140 million unique TCR beta sequences.

PCR amplification relied on 60 Vbeta primers (plus 13 Jbeta primers). The assay was immunoSEQ multiplex PCR, and TCRdb's table has in-frame clones only and misses some. The sample records 150,000 or so clones, 70% to 80% being singletons. The CDR3 sequence is 15 residues long. V lost 5 bases, J lost 6 bases, and 7 bases stayed unmatched. Germline values: CDR1 SNHLY, CDR2 FYNNEI. The TCR was taken from a man between 40 and 49 years old in good health and CMV-seropositive. Sequencing was performed on PBMCs. V usage is TRBV2 and J usage is TRBJ2-2, with 9 bases identical to TRBD2. CDR3 in DNA: TGTGCCAGCAGTATTGGACTAGCGCGACCCGGGGAGCTGTTTTTT. Encoded protein: CASSIGLARPGELFF.